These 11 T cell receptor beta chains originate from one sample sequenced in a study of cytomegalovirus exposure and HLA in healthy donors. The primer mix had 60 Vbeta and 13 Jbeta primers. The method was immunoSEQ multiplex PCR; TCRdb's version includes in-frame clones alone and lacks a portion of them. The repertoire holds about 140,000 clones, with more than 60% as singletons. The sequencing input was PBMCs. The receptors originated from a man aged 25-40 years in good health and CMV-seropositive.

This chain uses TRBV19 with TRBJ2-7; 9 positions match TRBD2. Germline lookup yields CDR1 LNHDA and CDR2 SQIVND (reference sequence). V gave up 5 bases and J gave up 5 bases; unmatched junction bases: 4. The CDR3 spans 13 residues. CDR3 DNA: TGTGCCAGTAGTTTTAGCGGGAGAAACGAGCAGTACTTC. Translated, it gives CASSFSGRNEQYF.

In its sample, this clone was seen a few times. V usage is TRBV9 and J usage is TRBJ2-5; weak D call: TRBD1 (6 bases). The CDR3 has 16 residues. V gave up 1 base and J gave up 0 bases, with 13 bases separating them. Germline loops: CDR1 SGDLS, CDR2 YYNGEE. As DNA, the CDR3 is TGTGCCAGCAGCGTAAGCGGAAGGGGGTACCAAGAGACCCAGTACTTC. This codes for CASSVSGRGYQETQYF.

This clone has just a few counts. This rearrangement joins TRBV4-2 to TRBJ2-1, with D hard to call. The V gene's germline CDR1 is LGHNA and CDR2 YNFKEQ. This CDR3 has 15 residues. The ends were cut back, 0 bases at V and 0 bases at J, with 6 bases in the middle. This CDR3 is CASSQDRDSYNEQFF. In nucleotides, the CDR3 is TGTGCCAGCAGCCAAGATCGAGACTCCTACAATGAGCAGTTCTTC.

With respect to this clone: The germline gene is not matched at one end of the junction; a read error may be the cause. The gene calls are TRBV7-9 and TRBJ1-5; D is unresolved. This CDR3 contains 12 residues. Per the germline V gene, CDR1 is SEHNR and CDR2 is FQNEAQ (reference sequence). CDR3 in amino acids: CSSSSDTRPQHF. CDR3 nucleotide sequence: TGTTCCAGCAGCTCCGACACTCGGCCCCAGCATTTT.

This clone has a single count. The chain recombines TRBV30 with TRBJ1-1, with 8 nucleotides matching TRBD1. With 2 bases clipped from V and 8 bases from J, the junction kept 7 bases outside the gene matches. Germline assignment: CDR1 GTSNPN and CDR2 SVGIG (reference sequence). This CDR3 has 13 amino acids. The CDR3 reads CAWSLSDRGEAFF. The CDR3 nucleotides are TGTGCCTGGAGTCTTAGCGACAGGGGCGAAGCTTTCTTT.

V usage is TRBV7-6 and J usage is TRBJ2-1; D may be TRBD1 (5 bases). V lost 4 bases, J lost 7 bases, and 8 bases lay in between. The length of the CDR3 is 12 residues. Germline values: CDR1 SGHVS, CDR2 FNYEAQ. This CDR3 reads CASSSTVNEQFF. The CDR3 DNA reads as TGTGCCAGCAGCTCGACAGTGAATGAGCAGTTCTTC. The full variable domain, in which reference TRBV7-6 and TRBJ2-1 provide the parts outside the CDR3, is GAGVSQSPRYKVTKRGQDVALRCDPISGHVSLYWYRQALGQGPEFLTYFNYEAQQDKSGLPNDRFSAERPEGSISTLTIQRTEQRDSAMYRCASSSTVNEQFFGPGTRLTVL.

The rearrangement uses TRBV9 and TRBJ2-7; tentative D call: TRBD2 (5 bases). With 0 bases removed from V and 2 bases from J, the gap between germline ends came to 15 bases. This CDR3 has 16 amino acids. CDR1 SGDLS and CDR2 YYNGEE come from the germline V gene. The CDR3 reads CASSVGGEGVAYEQYF. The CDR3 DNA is TGTGCCAGCAGCGTAGGGGGAGAGGGTGTCGCCTACGAGCAGTACTTC.

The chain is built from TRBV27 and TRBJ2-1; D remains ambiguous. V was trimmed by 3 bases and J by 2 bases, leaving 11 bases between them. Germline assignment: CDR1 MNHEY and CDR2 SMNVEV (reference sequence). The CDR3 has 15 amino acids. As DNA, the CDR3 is TGTGCCAGCAGTTTCAGAGACTTTCCCTACAATGAGCAGTTCTTC. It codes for CASSFRDFPYNEQFF.

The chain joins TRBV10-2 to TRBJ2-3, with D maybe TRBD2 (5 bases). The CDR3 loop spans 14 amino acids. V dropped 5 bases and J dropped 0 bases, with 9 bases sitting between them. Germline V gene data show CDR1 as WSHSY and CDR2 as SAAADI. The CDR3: CASSIASSTDTQYF. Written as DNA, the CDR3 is TGCGCCAGCAGTATAGCGTCGAGCACAGATACGCAGTATTTT.

As DNA, the CDR3 is TGTGCCAGTAGTCCTGGGCCGGACAGGGGGCCTTACAATGAGCAGTTCTTC. Protein sequence: CASSPGPDRGPYNEQFF. The chain combines TRBV19 with TRBJ2-1; 11 nucleotides line up with TRBD1. Germline V gene data show CDR1 as LNHDA and CDR2 as SQIVND (reference sequence). The CDR3 covers 17 residues. V lost 5 bases, J lost 4 bases, and 10 bases stayed unmatched.

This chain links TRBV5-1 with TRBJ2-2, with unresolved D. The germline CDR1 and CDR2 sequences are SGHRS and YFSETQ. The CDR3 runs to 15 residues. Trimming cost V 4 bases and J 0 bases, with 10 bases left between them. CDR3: CASSPGGTNTGELFF. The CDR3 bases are TGCGCCAGCAGCCCGGGTGGAACGAACACCGGGGAGCTGTTTTTT. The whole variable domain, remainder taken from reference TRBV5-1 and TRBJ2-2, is KAGVTQTPRYLIKTRGQQVTLSCSPISGHRSVSWYQQTPGQGLQFLFEYFSETQRNKGNFPGRFSGRQFSNSRSEMNVSTLELGDSALYLCASSPGGTNTGELFFGEGSRLTVL.